The rows below give T cell receptor beta chains drawn from one sample of a study of neurological immune-mediated disorders. A single record per CDR3 protein comes from TCRdb applying MiXCR to the 5' RACE reads. The sample contains 25,000 to 30,000 distinct CDR3 sequences, about a sixth of which appear only once. The sample comprised CD4+ T cells from blood. The source of these receptors is a female donor with HTLV-1-associated myelopathy (HAM/TSP). Each CDR3 is given with its conserved first and last residue. The order of the fields is V gene, CDR3 length, J gene, clone size, D gene, CDR3 protein, CDR3 DNA. D genes are given only for firm matches. Expanded clones get a size class; other rows say once, few or many, or leave the size out.

>TRBV6-6|15|TRBJ2-6|many|.
CASSYPRPGANVLTF
TGTGCCAGCAGTTACCCGAGGCCTGGGGCCAACGTCCTGACTTTC
>TRBV4-1|15|TRBJ1-1|many|TRBD1
CASSQVDRENTEAFF
TGCGCCAGCAGCCAAGTCGACAGGGAGAACACTGAAGCTTTCTTT
>TRBV20-1|13|TRBJ2-3|many|.
CSAIPDARDTQYF
TGCAGTGCTATCCCGGACGCCAGAGATACGCAGTATTTT
>TRBV29-1|13|TRBJ2-7|many|.
CSVEGPGAYEQYF
TGCAGCGTTGAAGGTCCGGGGGCCTACGAGCAGTACTTC
>TRBV24-1|14|TRBJ2-4|many|TRBD1
CATSEGQGLNIQYF
TGTGCCACCAGTGAGGGACAGGGCTTAAACATTCAGTACTTC
>TRBV14|14|TRBJ2-3|many|.
CASSHQIRRDTQYF
TGTGCCAGCAGCCACCAAATCCGCCGAGATACGCAGTATTTT
>TRBV3-1|15|TRBJ1-5|many|TRBD1
CASSQDPGGGQPQHF
TGTGCCAGCAGCCAAGATCCAGGGGGCGGTCAGCCCCAGCATTTT
>TRBV11-3|13|TRBJ1-1|many|.
CASSSGTNTEAFF
TGTGCCAGCAGCTCCGGTACTAACACTGAAGCTTTCTTT
>TRBV18|16|TRBJ1-6|.|TRBD1
CASSPSTGGPNSPLHF
TGTGCCAGCTCACCATCAACAGGGGGCCCTAATTCACCCCTCCACTTT
>TRBV5-6|15|TRBJ2-2|once|.
CASSLVGVNTGELFF
TGTGCCAGCAGCTTGGTAGGAGTAAACACCGGGGAGCTGTTTTTT
>TRBV7-9|14|TRBJ1-1|.|TRBD1
CASSPGQTDTEAFF
TGTGCCAGCAGCCCGGGACAGACGGACACTGAAGCTTTCTTT
>TRBV28|18|TRBJ2-4|many|.
CASSSTLQAKLAKNIQYF
TGTGCCAGCAGTTCCACCCTCCAGGCCAAACTAGCCAAAAACATTCAGTACTTC
>TRBV7-3|12|TRBJ2-3|medium-sized|.
CASGGSTDTQYF
TGTGCCAGCGGCGGTAGCACAGATACGCAGTATTTT
>TRBV20-1|10|TRBJ2-1|many|.
CSARDNEQFF
TGCAGTGCTCGAGACAATGAGCAGTTCTTC
>TRBV6-1|15|TRBJ2-1|many|TRBD1
CASSGSRGQDNEQFF
TGTGCCAGCAGTGGGTCACGGGGACAGGATAATGAGCAGTTCTTC
>TRBV6-5|16|TRBJ2-2|many|TRBD2
CASSQTSGSSDGELFF
TGTGCCAGCAGTCAGACTAGCGGGAGTTCAGACGGGGAGCTGTTTTTT
>TRBV20-1|17|TRBJ2-1|many|TRBD2
CSANHPTSGASYNEQFF
TGCAGTGCTAATCATCCGACTAGCGGGGCCTCCTACAATGAGCAGTTCTTC
>TRBV12-3/TRBV12-4|14|TRBJ2-1|.|TRBD2
CASSSSGSGDDQFF
TGTGCCAGCAGTTCGAGCGGGAGTGGGGATGATCAGTTCTTC
>TRBV19|14|TRBJ1-2|many|.
CASRGQGLNRGYTF
TGTGCCAGCAGGGGTCAGGGCCTCAACCGGGGCTACACCTTC
>TRBV2|13|TRBJ2-1|many|TRBD2
CASRTSEYNEQFF
TGTGCCAGCAGGACTAGCGAATACAATGAGCAGTTCTTC
>TRBV4-3|16|TRBJ2-3|many|TRBD1
CASSQSRDSVPDTQYF
TGCGCCAGCAGCCAATCGAGGGACAGCGTTCCCGATACGCAGTATTTT
>TRBV7-8|15|TRBJ2-1|many|TRBD2
CASSSSGRTYNEQFF
TGTGCCAGCAGTAGTAGCGGGAGAACCTACAATGAGCAGTTCTTC
>TRBV9|15|TRBJ2-1|medium-sized|TRBD1
CASSAGGQGINEQFF
TGTGCCAGCAGCGCGGGGGGACAGGGTATCAATGAGCAGTTCTTC
>TRBV23-1|16|TRBJ1-5|.|TRBD1
CASSQPPQGPCQPQHF
TGCGCCAGCAGTCAACCCCCACAGGGGCCTTGCCAGCCCCAGCATTTT
>TRBV7-8|15|TRBJ2-1|many|.
CASSYSPTTPNEQFF
TGTGCCAGCAGCTACTCACCAACCACCCCAAATGAGCAGTTCTTC
>TRBV4-2|15|TRBJ2-1|.|.
CASSQRVSSYNDQFF
TGTGCCAGCAGCCAGCGGGTCTCCTCCTACAATGACCAGTTCTTC
>TRBV11-3|14|TRBJ1-2|many|.
CASSKNRVDYGYTF
TGTGCCAGCAGCAAAAACAGGGTGGACTATGGCTACACCTTC
>TRBV7-3|16|TRBJ2-1|many|TRBD2
CASSPRLAGPYNEQFF
TGTGCCAGCAGCCCTCGACTAGCGGGGCCGTACAATGAGCAGTTCTTC
>TRBV10-3|14|TRBJ2-2|many|.
CAISETNGNGELFF
TGTGCCATCAGTGAAACTAACGGGAACGGGGAGCTGTTTTTT
>TRBV19|14|TRBJ2-3|many|.
CASSLPLSTDTQYF
TGTGCCAGTAGTCTCCCCCTGAGCACAGATACGCAGTATTTT
>TRBV5-6|16|TRBJ1-2|many|.
CASSLTGTSFTYGYTF
TGTGCCAGCAGCTTGACCGGGACATCGTTTACTTATGGCTACACCTTC
>TRBV12-3/TRBV12-4|14|TRBJ1-4|many|.
CASSPSGLAEKLFF
TGTGCCAGCAGTCCTAGCGGTCTTGCTGAAAAACTGTTTTTT
>TRBV18|12|TRBJ1-6|many|.
CASSEGRSPLHF
TGTGCCAGCTCAGAGGGAAGGTCACCCCTCCACTTT